Below, 20 T cell receptor beta chains from the same sample are listed, as sequenced in a study of blood T cell repertoires in COVID-19. Repertoires were generated with immunoSEQ multiplex PCR, while TCRdb's copy carries only in-frame clones and drops some. The table has about 170,000 clones, roughly 91% seen once. Source material: peripheral blood. The receptors here all came from a man aged 18 to 35 with COVID-19, enrolled during active disease.

This clone was detected a few times. The chain links TRBV5-1 to TRBJ1-1; tentatively, D is TRBD1 (6 bases). V dropped 4 bases and J dropped 8 bases, with 15 bases sitting between them. The germline V gene has CDR1 SGHRS and CDR2 YFSETQ. This CDR3 comprises 13 residues. CDR3 nucleotide sequence: TGCGCCAGCAGCCCGGATCCTCAGGGGGAAGCTTTCTTT. This translates into CASSPDPQGEAFF.

The rearrangement uses TRBV5-6 and TRBJ1-2; weak D call: TRBD1 (5 bases). Trimming stripped 6 bases from V and 1 base from J, with 16 bases between. Looked up from germline, CDR1 is SGHDT and CDR2 is YYEEEE. The CDR3 has 15 amino acids. The CDR3 spells CASTTDSTLNYGYTF. DNA of the CDR3: TGTGCCAGCACCACCGACAGTACCCTTAACTATGGCTACACCTTC.

This chain links TRBV6-1 with TRBJ1-6, with a tentative D call TRBD1 (5 bases). The germline V gene encodes CDR1 MNHNS and CDR2 SASEGT. V was cut by 1 base and J by 9 bases, with 16 bases left in between. The CDR3 is made up of 16 amino acids. CDR3 in amino acids: CASSEGRGTGRSPLHF. The DNA for the CDR3 is TGTGCCAGCAGTGAAGGACGGGGGACGGGGCGTTCACCCCTCCACTTT.

The rearrangement uses TRBV19 and TRBJ1-2; 8 nucleotides agree with TRBD1. J was trimmed by 5 bases and V by 5 bases; bases with no gene match: 4. Germline lookup yields CDR1 LNHDA and CDR2 SQIVND (reference sequence). The CDR3 spans 13 residues. The chain's CDR3 is CASSPGQEYGYTF. As DNA, the CDR3 is TGTGCCAGTAGTCCGGGACAGGAGTATGGCTACACCTTC.

The V and J genes are TRBV10-2 and TRBJ2-7; D possibly corresponds to TRBD2 (5 bases). The CDR3 sequence is 11 residues long. V lost 8 bases and J lost 4, with 9 bases in between. In germline, CDR1 is WSHSY, CDR2 SAAADI. The CDR3 DNA follows: TGCGCCAGCTTGAGGGAGTACGAGCAGTACTTC. Its protein product is CASLREYEQYF.

J is TRBJ2-6 and V is TRBV9; unclear D gene. The CDR3 is made up of 13 amino acids. CDR1 and CDR2 from the germline V gene are SGDLS and YYNGEE. Trimming cost V 6 bases and J 0 bases, with 4 bases left between them. DNA for the CDR3: TGTGCCAGCATTAGCTCTGGGGCCAACGTCCTGACTTTC. Its protein product is CASISSGANVLTF.

J is TRBJ2-7 and V is TRBV20-1; 7 bases agree with TRBD1. CDR1 DFQATT and CDR2 SNEGSKA come from the germline V gene (reference sequence). The CDR3 runs to 11 residues. The trim removed 6 bases at V and 3 bases at J, leaving 2 bases unmatched. The CDR3 loop reads CSAGQVYEQYF. CDR3 sequence (DNA): TGCAGTGCCGGACAGGTCTACGAGCAGTACTTC.

The chain uses TRBV27 and TRBJ2-7; 8 bases match TRBD2. V shed 5 bases, J shed 0 bases, and the junction held 12 bases outside the gene matches. Per the germline V gene, CDR1 is MNHEY and CDR2 is SMNVEV (reference sequence). CDR3 length: 17 residues. The CDR3: CASSPRLAGFSSYEQYF. CDR3 DNA sequence: TGTGCCAGCAGTCCCCGCCTAGCGGGTTTTAGCTCCTACGAGCAGTACTTC.

V is TRBV27 and J is TRBJ2-1; no definite D call. V lost 5 bases, J lost 10 bases, and 15 bases lay in between. From germline, CDR1 is MNHEY and CDR2 SMNVEV (reference sequence). The CDR3 runs to 13 residues. CDR3 coding DNA: TGTGCCAGCAGTGTGAGAAACCGGTTGGAGCAGTTCTTC. Its translation: CASSVRNRLEQFF.

V gene TRBV18 combines with J gene TRBJ1-4, with 10 bases identical to TRBD1. The germline V gene encodes CDR1 KGHSH and CDR2 LQKENI. With 3 bases clipped from V and 8 bases from J, the junction kept 6 bases outside the gene matches. CDR3 length equals 15 residues. DNA for the CDR3: TGTGCCAGCTCACCGGGACAGGGGTATTACGAAAAACTGTTTTTT. This codes for CASSPGQGYYEKLFF. Combining the CDR3 with reference TRBV18 and TRBJ1-4 gives the whole variable domain NAGVMQNPRHLVRRRGQEARLRCSPMKGHSHVYWYRQLPEEGLKFMVYLQKENIIDESGMPKERFSAEFPKEGPSILRIQQVVRGDSAAYFCASSPGQGYYEKLFFGSGTQLSVL.

This clone was detected only a few times. V gene TRBV15 combines with J gene TRBJ2-1, with 7 bases fitting TRBD2. Germline CDR1 LNHNV, CDR2 YYDKDF (reference sequence). Unmatched junction bases numbered 14, after V lost 2 bases and J lost 4 bases. CDR3 size: 18 residues. The CDR3 here is CATSRSGVGGRVYNEQFF. CDR3 nucleotides: TGTGCCACCAGCAGAAGCGGCGTGGGCGGGAGAGTTTACAATGAGCAGTTCTTC.

This clone is a singleton in its sample. The chain joins TRBV7-2 to TRBJ2-7, with D unclear. Trimming left V 5 bases short and J 2 bases short, with 13 bases between. This CDR3 is 14 amino acids long. Germline-derived CDR1 and CDR2 are SGHTA and FQGNSA. CDR3 sequence: CASSETGGPYEQYF. The CDR3 region has the DNA TGTGCCAGCAGCGAAACTGGTGGTCCCTACGAGCAGTACTTC.

The V and J genes are TRBV7-2 and TRBJ2-1, with 8 bases matching TRBD2. The germline V gene encodes CDR1 SGHTA and CDR2 FQGNSA. This CDR3 region has 16 residues. V shed 5 bases and J 1 base; nucleotides not matched to a gene: 7. CDR3 in amino acids: CASSPGRGVSYNEQFF. The DNA of the CDR3 is TGTGCCAGCAGCCCCGGGAGGGGGGTATCCTACAATGAGCAGTTCTTC.

This clone appeared once. The chain has TRBV27 and TRBJ1-2; TRBD1 matches 10 bases. This CDR3 has 14 residues. J lost 8 bases, V lost 3 bases, and 6 bases had no gene match. From germline, CDR1 is MNHEY and CDR2 SMNVEV (reference sequence). The CDR3 bases are TGTGCCAGCAGTTTTGGGACAGGGGAACGAGGCTACACCTTC. Translated, it gives CASSFGTGERGYTF.

The chain combines TRBV7-9 with TRBJ1-1; D possibly corresponds to TRBD1 (6 bases). Trimming shortened V by 6 bases and J by 3 bases, and 20 bases separated the two germline ends. Germline V gives CDR1 SEHNR, CDR2 FQNEAQ (reference sequence). This CDR3 comprises 16 residues. DNA of the CDR3: TGTGCCAGCAGTCCTACCCCCGGGACACCTTACACTGAAGCTTTCTTT. It encodes CASSPTPGTPYTEAFF. The full variable domain, with the rest looked up from reference TRBV7-9 and TRBJ1-1, is DTGVSQNPRHKITKRGQNVTFRCDPISEHNRLYWYRQTLGQGPEFLTYFQNEAQLEKSRLLSDRFSAERPKGSFSTLEIQRTEQGDSAMYLCASSPTPGTPYTEAFFGQGTRLTVV.

The V gene is TRBV7-9, the J gene TRBJ1-2, with TRBD1 matching 11 bases. Trimming cost V 1 base and J 6 bases; bases outside gene matches: 1. CDR3 length: 14 amino acids. Germline loops: CDR1 SEHNR, CDR2 FQNEAQ (reference sequence). In nucleotides, the CDR3 is TGTGCCAGCAGCTTAGGGACAGGGGGCAATGGCTACACCTTC. Its translation: CASSLGTGGNGYTF. The whole variable domain, remainder taken from reference TRBV7-9 and TRBJ1-2, is DTGVSQNPRHKITKRGQNVTFRCDPISEHNRLYWYRQTLGQGPEFLTYFQNEAQLEKSRLLSDRFSAERPKGSFSTLEIQRTEQGDSAMYLCASSLGTGGNGYTFGSGTRLTVV.

The chain has TRBV21-1 and TRBJ2-2; the tabulated D call, TRBD2, remains unverified against the DNA. TRBV21-1 represents a pseudogene. The CDR3 totals 21 residues. Written as DNA, the CDR3 is TGTGCCAGCAGCAAAGAGCTAGCGGGAAGAACCCCGAAGGGGGACACCGGGGAGCTGTTTTTT. Translated, it gives CASSKELAGRTPKGDTGELFF.

This clone appeared a single time. This rearrangement joins TRBV6-5 to TRBJ2-7; D perhaps matches TRBD1 (5 bases). CDR3 length: 13 amino acids. The V end was cut by 8 bases, the J end by 7 bases, with 18 bases between. The germline gives CDR1 MNHEY, CDR2 SVGAGI. This CDR3 reads CASHPYRSGEQYF. The CDR3, as DNA: TGTGCCAGCCACCCCTACAGGAGTGGGGAGCAGTACTTC.

The J gene is TRBJ2-7, the V gene TRBV29-1; tentatively, D is TRBD1 (6 bases). Trimming took 6 bases from V and 3 from J, leaving 18 bases between them. The CDR3 spans 14 residues. Germline V gene sequence: CDR1 SQVTM, CDR2 ANQGSEA. The CDR3 bases are TGCAGCGTCGCACCGGCCAGGGGACACTACGAGCAGTACTTC. It translates to CSVAPARGHYEQYF.

This clone was seen only a few times. This chain connects TRBV25-1 to TRBJ1-6, with 9 bases matching TRBD1. With 4 bases clipped from V and 7 bases from J, the junction kept 5 bases outside the gene matches. This CDR3 contains 15 residues. The V gene's germline CDR1 is MGHDK and CDR2 SYGVNS. This CDR3 reads CASSAFDRGNSPLHF. As DNA, the CDR3 is TGTGCCAGCAGTGCTTTCGACAGGGGGAATTCACCCCTCCACTTT.